Described below is a single T cell receptor beta chain sequence and its context. The antigen is not known. Germline V gives CDR1 LNHNV, CDR2 YYDKDF (reference sequence). Trimming took off 0 bases at V and 0 bases at J, with 12 bases between the two ends. The CDR3 totals 17 residues. This specimen belongs to a study of cytomegalovirus exposure and HLA in healthy donors. Study findings and constraints: Specific recognition of CMV antigens was confirmed in vitro for a few chains (all CMV-associated).

With 60 Vbeta and 13 Jbeta primers, the PCR was carried out. Original methodology: A follow-up analysis tallied about 88 million unique TCR beta chains, roughly 11 million shared. The data were produced by immunoSEQ multiplex PCR, yet TCRdb's version contains in-frame clones alone and is incomplete. V, J and clone size are those of that table, while D and trimming were read from the DNA. Found here are fewer than 150,000 clones, 60% to 80% of them singletons; the top ten hold more than 4.5%. The sample taken for sequencing was PBMCs. J is TRBJ1-3 and V is TRBV15; D is unresolved. The source is a woman in her forties or fifties in good health and CMV-seronegative. The CDR3 region is CATSRDLGQVSGNTIYF. The CDR3 DNA reads TGTGCCACCAGCAGAGATCTTGGGCAGGTCTCTGGAAACACCATATATTTT. Looking up the rest from reference TRBV15 and TRBJ1-3 gives the full variable domain: DAMVIQNPRYQVTQFGKPVTLSCSQTLNHNVMYWYQQKSSQAPKLLFHYYDKDFNNEADTPDNFQSRRPNTSFCFLDIRSPGLGDTAMYLCATSRDLGQVSGNTIYFGEGSWLTVV.